Presented here are 30 T cell receptor beta chains from one specimen sequenced in a study of beta chain features in type 1 diabetes. The isolated RNA, all of it, was reverse transcribed, so expressed TCRB transcripts were what got sequenced. The table came from immunoSEQ multiplex PCR; TCRdb's copy has only in-frame clones and leaves some out. The repertoire holds approximately 160,000 clones, with 7% to 10% as singletons. Sample: central memory CD4+ T cells from blood. These receptors originate from a woman aged 18-35 years in good health.

The rearrangement joins TRBV11-1 to TRBJ2-2, with TRBD1 as a possible D gene (6 bases). Germline V gene data show CDR1 as SGHAT and CDR2 as FQDESV (reference sequence). The CDR3 is 15 residues long. V lost 8 bases and J 5 bases, leaving 18 bases between the germline ends. This CDR3 reads CASGSMGALTGELFF. CDR3 sequence (DNA): TGTGCCAGCGGTAGCATGGGGGCCTTAACCGGGGAGCTGTTTTTT.

This clone was counted only a few times. V usage is TRBV30 and J usage is TRBJ1-5; D is ambiguous. The CDR3 loop spans 13 amino acids. In germline, CDR1 is GTSNPN, CDR2 SVGIG (reference sequence). Trimming took 2 bases from V and 0 from J, leaving 5 bases between them. The CDR3 coding sequence is TGTGCCTGGAGTCCCTATAGCAATCAGCCCCAGCATTTT. Its protein product is CAWSPYSNQPQHF.

The chain couples TRBV7-2 to TRBJ2-1; D is undetermined. CDR3 length equals 14 residues. Germline V lookup: CDR1 SGHTA, CDR2 FQGNSA. The V gene lost 5 bases and the J gene lost 3 bases, with 11 bases spanning the gap. CDR3 coding DNA: TGTGCCAGCAGCGCCCCCAACGGCTACAATGAGCAGTTCTTC. Its protein is CASSAPNGYNEQFF.

Only a few counts were recorded for this clone. The sample contains more than one DNA sequence encoding this CDR3. The gene calls are TRBV30 and TRBJ1-2; 7 bases are a match to TRBD1. V shed 3 bases, J shed 4 bases, and the junction held 5 bases outside the gene matches. The CDR3 has 13 residues. CDR1 and CDR2 from the germline V gene are GTSNPN and SVGIG (reference sequence). The CDR3 here is CAWSLRTGYGYTF. The DNA of the CDR3 is TGTGCCTGGAGCCTTAGGACAGGCTATGGCTACACCTTC.

This clone was seen a handful of times. The chain recombines TRBV2 with TRBJ1-6, with 12 bases matching TRBD1. The V and J ends lost 3 bases and 10 bases, in that order; junction bases with no gene match: 4. The germline CDR1 and CDR2 sequences are SNHLY and FYNNEI. This CDR3 contains 15 residues. The CDR3 region is CASSDEGTGGSPLHF. Written as DNA, the CDR3 is TGTGCCAGCAGTGATGAGGGGACAGGGGGCTCACCCCTCCACTTT. Complete variable domain (other parts from reference TRBV2 and TRBJ1-6): EPEVTQTPSHQVTQMGQEVILRCVPISNHLYFYWYRQILGQKVEFLVSFYNNEISEKSEIFDDQFSVERPDGSNFTLKIRSTKLEDSAMYFCASSDEGTGGSPLHFGNGTRLTVT.

This clone was counted only a few times. The V call is TRBV2, the J call TRBJ2-2, with 7 bases that match TRBD2. CDR1 and CDR2 from the germline V gene are SNHLY and FYNNEI. V trimming: 4 bases; J trimming: 6 bases; junction bases outside the gene matches: 2. This CDR3 spans 13 amino acids. The CDR3: CASSVGLAGELFF. CDR3 DNA sequence: TGTGCCAGCAGTGTCGGACTAGCCGGGGAGCTGTTTTTT.

This clone was counted a few times. The chain carries TRBV15 and TRBJ1-4; 10 bases align to TRBD1. CDR1 and CDR2 from the germline V gene are LNHNV and YYDKDF (reference sequence). This CDR3 region has 16 residues. J gave up 4 bases and V 3 bases, and 5 bases lay outside the gene matches. CDR3 DNA sequence: TGTGCCACCAGCAGCATTCGGGACAGGGGTAATGAAAAACTGTTTTTT. This sequence encodes CATSSIRDRGNEKLFF.

This clone occurred a few times. J is TRBJ2-3 and V is TRBV10-2, with 9 bases aligning to TRBD1. The germline gives CDR1 WSHSY, CDR2 SAAADI. Trimming cost V 6 bases and J 3 bases; bases outside gene matches: 7. This CDR3 region has 15 residues. CDR3 sequence: CASRLDRGKTDTQYF. The CDR3 nucleotides are TGCGCCAGCAGATTGGACAGGGGAAAAACAGATACGCAGTATTTT.

This clone has more than one count but fewer than ten. The chain carries TRBV5-1 and TRBJ2-7, with TRBD1 matching over 8 bases. Unmatched junction bases numbered 6, after V lost 4 bases and J lost 0 bases. The CDR3 extends over 15 amino acids. Germline values: CDR1 SGHRS, CDR2 YFSETQ. CDR3 loop: CASSTRQGHSYEQYF. The DNA of the CDR3 is TGCGCCAGCAGCACCCGACAGGGGCACTCCTACGAGCAGTACTTC.

The V call is TRBV19, the J call TRBJ2-2; D might be TRBD2 (6 bases). This CDR3 region has 14 residues. Germline V gene sequence: CDR1 LNHDA, CDR2 SQIVND (reference sequence). V lost 4 bases and J 3 bases, leaving 9 bases between the germline ends. CDR3 nucleotides: TGTGCCAGTAGTAGACTAGGTTACACCGGGGAGCTGTTTTTT. Residues: CASSRLGYTGELFF. The full variable domain, in which reference TRBV19 and TRBJ2-2 provide the parts outside the CDR3, is DGGITQSPKYLFRKEGQNVTLSCEQNLNHDAMYWYRQDPGQGLRLIYYSQIVNDFQKGDIAEGYSVSREKKESFPLTVTSAQKNPTAFYLCASSRLGYTGELFFGEGSRLTVL.

The chain has TRBV5-4 and TRBJ2-3; 14 bases fit TRBD2. Per the germline V gene, CDR1 is SGHNT and CDR2 is YYREEE (reference sequence). This CDR3 comprises 17 residues. With V trimmed by 5 bases and J by 6 bases, 11 bases remained unmatched. Here the CDR3 reads CASSPPGLAGVWDTQYF. The CDR3 bases are TGTGCCAGCAGTCCACCGGGACTAGCGGGAGTATGGGATACGCAGTATTTT. The full variable domain, with the rest looked up from reference TRBV5-4 and TRBJ2-3, is ETGVTQSPTHLIKTRGQQVTLRCSSQSGHNTVSWYQQALGQGPQFIFQYYREEENGRGNFPPRFSGLQFPNYSSELNVNALELDDSALYLCASSPPGLAGVWDTQYFGPGTRLTVL.

This clone was recorded a few times. V is TRBV30 and J is TRBJ2-7; TRBD2 is a possible D gene (6 bases). Between the trimmed V and J ends, which lost 3 bases and 4 bases, there was a span of 16 bases. Germline V CDR1 and CDR2: GTSNPN, SVGIG (reference sequence). The CDR3 totals 14 residues. The CDR3 sequence: CAWRGLTGGYEQYF. The CDR3, as DNA: TGTGCCTGGAGGGGCCTAACAGGAGGGTACGAGCAGTACTTC.

This clone turned up a few times. CDR3 residues: CSVVAGTGANVLTF. CDR3 nucleotides: TGCAGCGTTGTGGCGGGAACTGGGGCCAACGTCCTGACTTTC. The chain couples TRBV29-1 to TRBJ2-6, with D perhaps TRBD2 (6 bases). The V end was cut by 4 bases, the J end by 2 bases, with 9 bases between. Germline CDR1 reads SQVTM; CDR2 reads ANQGSEA. This CDR3 comprises 14 residues.

This clone was counted only a few times. The rearrangement uses TRBV5-1 and TRBJ2-7, with D tentatively TRBD1 (6 bases). Deletions cut 1 base from V and 3 bases from J, with 14 bases between. Germline V gene sequence: CDR1 SGHRS, CDR2 YFSETQ. The CDR3 has 15 amino acids. The CDR3: CASSLRAGEFYEQYF. The CDR3 bases are TGCGCCAGCAGCTTGAGGGCAGGGGAATTCTACGAGCAGTACTTC.

The chain links TRBV30 to TRBJ2-7; the D is unclear. Per germline, CDR1 GTSNPN and CDR2 SVGIG (reference sequence). Between the trimmed V and J ends, which lost 0 bases and 2 bases, there was a span of 17 bases. The CDR3 is 16 amino acids. CDR3 bases: TGTGCCTGGAGTGTTCGCTGGGTCGGGTCGACCTACGAGCAGTACTTC. Encoded protein: CAWSVRWVGSTYEQYF.

This clone occurred a few times. The chain recombines TRBV5-1 with TRBJ1-1; 9 bases match TRBD1. The germline V gene has CDR1 SGHRS and CDR2 YFSETQ. The CDR3 contains 14 residues. The ends lost 5 bases at V and 8 bases at J; junction bases unmatched: 10. CDR3 nucleotides: TGCGCCAGCAGAGACGACAGGGGGGCTTCCGAAGCTTTCTTT. Protein sequence: CASRDDRGASEAFF.

The chain uses TRBV5-4 and TRBJ2-5; D possibly corresponds to TRBD1 (6 bases). Germline lookup yields CDR1 SGHNT and CDR2 YYREEE (reference sequence). The CDR3 is 15 amino acids. V lost 0 bases to trimming and J lost 5 bases, with 14 bases between them. This CDR3 reads CASSLGGGEGETQYF. The CDR3 bases are TGTGCCAGCAGCTTGGGTGGGGGCGAGGGGGAGACCCAGTACTTC.

The V and J genes are TRBV29-1 and TRBJ1-1; TRBD1 matches 10 bases. V lost 4 bases, J lost 4 bases, and 9 bases stayed unmatched. Germline-derived CDR1 and CDR2 are SQVTM and ANQGSEA. The CDR3 consists of 15 residues. CDR3 in amino acids: CSVAPGTGAITEAFF. CDR3 nucleotide sequence: TGCAGCGTTGCTCCTGGGACAGGGGCGATCACTGAAGCTTTCTTT.

The V gene is TRBV2, the J gene TRBJ1-1; 7 nucleotides line up with TRBD1. Germline trimming cut 2 bases from V and 4 bases from J; bases unmatched to any gene: 4. This CDR3 spans 14 amino acids. In germline, CDR1 is SNHLY, CDR2 FYNNEI. CDR3 nucleotides: TGTGCCAGCAGTGAAAGACAGGGATCCACTGAAGCTTTCTTT. It is translated as CASSERQGSTEAFF.

The chain employs TRBV30 and TRBJ1-4; 7 bases agree with TRBD1. With V trimmed by 0 bases and J by 7 bases, 5 bases remained unmatched. Germline V gene lookup returns CDR1 GTSNPN and CDR2 SVGIG (reference sequence). CDR3 size: 14 residues. CDR3 loop: CAWSVLTGVEKLFF. DNA for the CDR3: TGTGCCTGGAGTGTACTTACAGGGGTTGAAAAACTGTTTTTT. The full variable domain, rest sourced from reference TRBV30 and TRBJ1-4, is SQTIHQWPATLVQPVGSPLSLECTVEGTSNPNLYWYRQAAGRGLQLLFYSVGIGQISSEVPQNLSASRPQDRQFILSSKKLLLSDSGFYLCAWSVLTGVEKLFFGSGTQLSVL.

J is TRBJ1-1 and V is TRBV14; D perhaps matches TRBD1 (5 bases). Germline CDR1 reads SGHDN; CDR2 reads FVKESK. The CDR3 length is 15 residues. Trimming stripped 2 bases from V and 8 bases from J, with 18 bases between. The CDR3 protein is CASSQTQGMKREAFF. Written as DNA, the CDR3 is TGTGCCAGCAGCCAAACTCAGGGTATGAAAAGGGAAGCTTTCTTT. The entire variable domain, with the rest obtained from reference TRBV14 and TRBJ1-1, is as follows: EAGVTQFPSHSVIEKGQTVTLRCDPISGHDNLYWYRRVMGKEIKFLLHFVKESKQDESGMPNNRFLAERTGGTYSTLKVQPAELEDSGVYFCASSQTQGMKREAFFGQGTRLTVV.

The chain links TRBV7-2 to TRBJ2-4, with a tentative D call TRBD2 (5 bases). This CDR3 has 12 amino acids. Looked up from germline, CDR1 is SGHTA and CDR2 is FQGNSA. The V end lost 5 bases, the J end lost 12 bases, and 14 bases lay between the germline ends. CDR3 residues: CASSVTLSDQYF. Here the CDR3 DNA reads TGTGCCAGCAGCGTAACTCTTAGCGATCAGTACTTC.

The chain carries TRBV6-5 and TRBJ2-7; tentatively, D is TRBD2 (5 bases). V gave up 5 bases and J gave up 3 bases, with 14 bases separating them. The germline V gene encodes CDR1 MNHEY and CDR2 SVGAGI. The CDR3 has 14 amino acids. The CDR3 DNA follows: TGTGCCAGCAGTCGAGACCCGGCGGGCTACGAGCAGTACTTC. The encoded protein is CASSRDPAGYEQYF.

The sample holds many counts of this clone. This chain links TRBV16 with TRBJ1-5; 7 nucleotides line up with TRBD1. The CDR3 is 13 amino acids. Trimming cost V 2 bases and J 15 bases; bases outside gene matches: 10. Looked up from germline, CDR1 is KGHSY and CDR2 is FQNENV. The DNA of the CDR3 is TGTGCCAGCAGCCAAAACCCACAGGGGTTACGGCATTTT. Translating it yields CASSQNPQGLRHF.

This sequence joins TRBV27 and TRBJ1-2; 7 positions match TRBD1. Germline assignment: CDR1 MNHEY and CDR2 SMNVEV (reference sequence). J was trimmed by 8 bases and V by 3 bases; bases with no gene match: 9. The CDR3 runs to 14 residues. CDR3 protein: CASSFMTGSSGYTF. The CDR3 DNA follows: TGTGCCAGCAGTTTCATGACAGGGTCTAGCGGCTACACCTTC.

The rearrangement uses TRBV12-5 and TRBJ1-1; D not resolved. The V gene lost 7 bases and the J gene lost 4 bases, with 13 bases spanning the gap. Germline CDR1 and CDR2: LGHNT and FRNRAP. The CDR3 is made up of 13 amino acids. The CDR3 here is CASALLDSTEAFF. The CDR3 region has the DNA TGTGCTAGTGCCCTCCTTGATAGCACTGAAGCTTTCTTT.

This clone was counted between two and nine times. J is TRBJ2-5 and V is TRBV6-5, with a possible D match to TRBD1 (6 bases). CDR1 MNHEY and CDR2 SVGAGI come from the germline V gene. The CDR3 length is 14 residues. V lost 5 bases, J lost 2 bases, and 12 bases lay in between. DNA for the CDR3: TGTGCCAGCAGTGAAAACAGGGCACAAGAGACCCAGTACTTC. Translating gives CASSENRAQETQYF.

The genes are TRBV19 and TRBJ1-4; TRBD1 is a possible D gene (6 bases). The CDR3 runs 14 residues. Trimming stripped 10 bases from V and 6 bases from J, with 18 bases between. Germline assignment: CDR1 LNHDA and CDR2 SQIVND (reference sequence). The CDR3 bases are TGTGCCACCCGGCCGGGGGGGCGTTATGAAAAACTGTTTTTT. Amino acid sequence: CATRPGGRYEKLFF. The entire variable domain, with the rest obtained from reference TRBV19 and TRBJ1-4, is as follows: DGGITQSPKYLFRKEGQNVTLSCEQNLNHDAMYWYRQDPGQGLRLIYYSQIVNDFQKGDIAEGYSVSREKKESFPLTVTSAQKNPTAFYLCATRPGGRYEKLFFGSGTQLSVL.

The chain is built from TRBV18 and TRBJ2-4; D perhaps matches TRBD1 (5 bases). CDR3 length: 13 amino acids. Per the germline V gene, CDR1 is KGHSH and CDR2 is LQKENI. V lost 1 base to trimming and J lost 7 bases, with 8 bases between them. CDR3 sequence (DNA): TGTGCCAGCTCACCACTGACAGAGAACATTCAGTACTTC. It translates to CASSPLTENIQYF.

This clone was detected only a few times. The V and J genes are TRBV5-5 and TRBJ2-5; unclear D gene. The CDR3 has 14 residues. V gave up 4 bases and J gave up 2 bases, with 12 bases separating them. CDR1 and CDR2 from the germline V gene are SGHKS and YYEKEE (reference sequence). The CDR3 sequence is CASSLGPGQETQYF. The CDR3 bases are TGTGCCAGCAGCCTCGGTCCAGGTCAAGAGACCCAGTACTTC.